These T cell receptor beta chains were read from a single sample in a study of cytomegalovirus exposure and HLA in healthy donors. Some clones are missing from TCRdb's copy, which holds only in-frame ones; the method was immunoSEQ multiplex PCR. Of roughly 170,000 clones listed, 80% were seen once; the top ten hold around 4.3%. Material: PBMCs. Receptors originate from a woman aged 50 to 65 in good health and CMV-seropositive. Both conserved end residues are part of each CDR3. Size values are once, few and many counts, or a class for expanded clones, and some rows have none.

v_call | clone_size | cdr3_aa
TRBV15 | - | CATSRDLTSRYTEAFF
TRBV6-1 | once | CASSEGGDYGYTF
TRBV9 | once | CASSVGVGGDGYTF
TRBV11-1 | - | CASSSGLAVDNEQFF
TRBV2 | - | CASRLLGSESPLHF
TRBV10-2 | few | CASKQGMNTEAFF
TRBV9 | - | CASTPGRPGDTQYF
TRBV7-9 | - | CSSSAYREIVGYTF
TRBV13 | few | CASTSSALSGFYNEQFF
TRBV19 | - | CASSARYTYEQYF
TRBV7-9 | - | CASSARGNYGYTF
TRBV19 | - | CASSIALPGGPGGSEQYF
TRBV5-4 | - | CASSRKTQGEETQYF
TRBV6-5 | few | CASSYSGQASTEAFF
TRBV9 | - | CASTGRGPQHF
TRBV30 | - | CAWAGGLPDTQYF
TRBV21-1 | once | CASSKWRQLAALEEQYF
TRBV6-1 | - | CASSEVGEGYNEQFF
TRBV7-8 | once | CASSQGGGYGYTF
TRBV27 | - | CASSARLTMNTEAFF
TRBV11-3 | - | CASSPLRSAEQFF
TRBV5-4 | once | CASSLGGTSGANVLTF
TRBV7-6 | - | CASSAGGGAGYEQYF
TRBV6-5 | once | CASSYLADAYNEQFF
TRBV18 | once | CASSPGTPAYNEQFF
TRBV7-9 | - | CASSWDTNTEAFF
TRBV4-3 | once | CASSQDWTGGKGYTF
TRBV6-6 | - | CASRDPGQNYGYTF
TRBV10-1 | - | CASSESVGGLYNEQFF
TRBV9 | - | CASSVLGTTDTQYF
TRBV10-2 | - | CASSEPGHYNEQFF
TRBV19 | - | CASSGTGLATNEKLFF
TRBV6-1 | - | CASSSTSGGKREQFF
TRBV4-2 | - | CASSPGGVSGANVLTF
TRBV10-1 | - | CASSDRQKLEVTIQETQYF
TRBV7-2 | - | CASSPRTSGAQETQYF
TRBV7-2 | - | CASSSGGNTEAFF
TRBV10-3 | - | CAGSGQGARNEQFF
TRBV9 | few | CASSVEVVSGEQYF
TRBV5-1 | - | CASGLAATTDTQYF
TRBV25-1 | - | CASSVETGRGGYTF
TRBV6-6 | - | CASSYGGSGTGELFF
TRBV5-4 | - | CASSLAFSGGYNEQFF
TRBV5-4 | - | CASSSLQGANTEAFF
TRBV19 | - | CASSRLAGVGEQFF
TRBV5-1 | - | CASSLGLVVGEQYF
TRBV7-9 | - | CASSSGLAGVNF
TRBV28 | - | CASSLPSPAYEQYF
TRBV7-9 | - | CASTLWNTEAFF
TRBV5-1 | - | CASSLSQISGYTF
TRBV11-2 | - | CASSKSQQGGYTF